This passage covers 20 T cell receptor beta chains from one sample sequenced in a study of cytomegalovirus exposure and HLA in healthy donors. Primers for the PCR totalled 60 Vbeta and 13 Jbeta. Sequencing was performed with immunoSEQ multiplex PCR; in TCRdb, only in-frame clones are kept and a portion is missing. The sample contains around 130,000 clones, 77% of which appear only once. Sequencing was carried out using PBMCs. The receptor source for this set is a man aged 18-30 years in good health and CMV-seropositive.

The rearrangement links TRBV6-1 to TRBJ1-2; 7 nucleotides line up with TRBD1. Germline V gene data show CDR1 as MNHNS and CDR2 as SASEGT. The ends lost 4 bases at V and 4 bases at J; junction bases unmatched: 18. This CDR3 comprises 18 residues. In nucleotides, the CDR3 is TGTGCCAGCAGTGCCACTGTCCCGGGACAGAACACGATCTATGGCTACACCTTC. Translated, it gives CASSATVPGQNTIYGYTF.

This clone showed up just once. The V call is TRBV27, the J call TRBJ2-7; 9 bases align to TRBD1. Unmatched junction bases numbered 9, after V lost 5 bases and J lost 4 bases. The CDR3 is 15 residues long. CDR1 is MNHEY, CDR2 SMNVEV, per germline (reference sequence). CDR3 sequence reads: CASSITGTGSYEQYF. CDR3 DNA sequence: TGTGCCAGCAGTATTACCGGGACAGGGAGTTACGAGCAGTACTTC.

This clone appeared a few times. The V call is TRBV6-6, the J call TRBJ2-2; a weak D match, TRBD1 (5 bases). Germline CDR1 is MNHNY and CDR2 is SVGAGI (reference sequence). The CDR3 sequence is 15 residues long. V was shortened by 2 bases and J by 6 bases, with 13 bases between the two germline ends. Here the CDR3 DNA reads TGTGCCAGCAGTTACGCCCAACAGGTGGCCGGGGAGCTGTTTTTT. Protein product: CASSYAQQVAGELFF.

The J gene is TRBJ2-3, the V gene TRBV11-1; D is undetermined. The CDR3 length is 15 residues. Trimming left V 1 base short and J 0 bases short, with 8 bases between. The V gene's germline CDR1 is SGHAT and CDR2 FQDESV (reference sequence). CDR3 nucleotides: TGTGCCAGCAGCTTAGATCTCCCGAGCACAGATACGCAGTATTTT. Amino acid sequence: CASSLDLPSTDTQYF. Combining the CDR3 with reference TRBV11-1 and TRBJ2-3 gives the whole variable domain EAEVAQSPRYKITEKSQAVAFWCDPISGHATLYWYRQILGQGPELLVQFQDESVVDDSQLPKDRFSAERLKGVDSTLKIQPAELGDSAMYLCASSLDLPSTDTQYFGPGTRLTVL.

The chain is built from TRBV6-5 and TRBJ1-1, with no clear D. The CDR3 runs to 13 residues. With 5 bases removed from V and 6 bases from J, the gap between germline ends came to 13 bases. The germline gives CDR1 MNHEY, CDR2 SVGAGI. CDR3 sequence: CASSEGIFPEAFF. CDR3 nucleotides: TGTGCCAGCAGTGAGGGTATATTTCCTGAAGCTTTCTTT.

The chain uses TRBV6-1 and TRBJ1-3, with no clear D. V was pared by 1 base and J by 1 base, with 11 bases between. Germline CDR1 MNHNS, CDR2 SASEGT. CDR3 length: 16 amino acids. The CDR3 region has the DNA TGTGCCAGCAGTGAAGATCGGGTGTTTTCTGGAAACACCATATATTTT. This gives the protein CASSEDRVFSGNTIYF.

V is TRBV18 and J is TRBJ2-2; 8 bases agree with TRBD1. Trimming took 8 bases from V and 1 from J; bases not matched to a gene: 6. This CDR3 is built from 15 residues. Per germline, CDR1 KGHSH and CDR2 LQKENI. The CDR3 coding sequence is TGTGCCAGCCTCGACAGGGGAAGGAACACCGGGGAGCTGTTTTTT. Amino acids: CASLDRGRNTGELFF.

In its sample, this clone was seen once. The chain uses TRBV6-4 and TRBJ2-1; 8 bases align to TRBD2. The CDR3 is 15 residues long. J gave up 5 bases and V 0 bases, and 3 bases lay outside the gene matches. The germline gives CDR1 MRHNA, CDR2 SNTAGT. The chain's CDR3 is CASSDSSGGHNEQFF. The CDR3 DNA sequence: TGTGCCAGCAGTGACTCGAGCGGGGGCCACAATGAGCAGTTCTTC.

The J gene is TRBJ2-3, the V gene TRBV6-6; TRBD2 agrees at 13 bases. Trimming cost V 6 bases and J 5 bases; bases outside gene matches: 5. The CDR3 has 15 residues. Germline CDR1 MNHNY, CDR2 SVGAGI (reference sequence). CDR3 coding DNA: TGTGCCAGCAGGATAACTAGCGGGAGGGTAGATACGCAGTATTTT. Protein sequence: CASRITSGRVDTQYF.

The CDR3 DNA is TGCGCCAGCAGTGGGGCTAGCGGGAGGGCTGGCGAGCAGTACTTC. This translates into CASSGASGRAGEQYF. The chain combines TRBV10-2 with TRBJ2-5, with 12 bases aligning to TRBD2. The better agreement between TRBJ2-7 and the DNA end casts doubt on the J call. CDR3 length equals 15 residues. CDR1 is WSHSY, CDR2 SAAADI, per germline.

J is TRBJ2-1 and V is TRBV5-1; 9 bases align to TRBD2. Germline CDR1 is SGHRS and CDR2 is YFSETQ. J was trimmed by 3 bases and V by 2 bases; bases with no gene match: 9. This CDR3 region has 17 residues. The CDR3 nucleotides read TGCGCCAGCAGCTTTAGCGCAGCGGGGGGATTCTACAATGAGCAGTTCTTC. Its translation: CASSFSAAGGFYNEQFF.

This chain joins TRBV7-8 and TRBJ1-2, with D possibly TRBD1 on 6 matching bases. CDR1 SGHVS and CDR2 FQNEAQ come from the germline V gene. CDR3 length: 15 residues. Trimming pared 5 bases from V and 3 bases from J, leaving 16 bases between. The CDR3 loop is CASSRPLQGDYGYTF. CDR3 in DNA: TGTGCCAGCAGCAGGCCCCTACAGGGCGACTATGGCTACACCTTC.

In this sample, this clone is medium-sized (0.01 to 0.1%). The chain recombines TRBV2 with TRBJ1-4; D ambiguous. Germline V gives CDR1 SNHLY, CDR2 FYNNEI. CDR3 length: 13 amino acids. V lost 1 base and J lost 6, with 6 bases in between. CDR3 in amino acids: CASSEGSDEKLFF. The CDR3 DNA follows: TGTGCCAGCAGTGAAGGCTCGGATGAAAAACTGTTTTTT. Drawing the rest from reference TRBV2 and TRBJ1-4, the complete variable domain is EPEVTQTPSHQVTQMGQEVILRCVPISNHLYFYWYRQILGQKVEFLVSFYNNEISEKSEIFDDQFSVERPDGSNFTLKIRSTKLEDSAMYFCASSEGSDEKLFFGSGTQLSVL.

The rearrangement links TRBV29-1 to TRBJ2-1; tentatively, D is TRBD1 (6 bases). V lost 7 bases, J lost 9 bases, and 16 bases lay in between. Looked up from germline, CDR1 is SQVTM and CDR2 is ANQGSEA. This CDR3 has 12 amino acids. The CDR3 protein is CSAGHTRGEQFF. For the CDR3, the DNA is TGCAGCGCGGGACACACAAGGGGTGAGCAGTTCTTC.

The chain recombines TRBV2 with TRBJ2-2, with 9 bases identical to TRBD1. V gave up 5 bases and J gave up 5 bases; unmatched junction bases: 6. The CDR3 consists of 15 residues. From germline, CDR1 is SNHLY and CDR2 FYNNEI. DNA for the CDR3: TGTGCCAGCAGTCGTACAGGGGGCGGTACCGGGGAGCTGTTTTTT. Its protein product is CASSRTGGGTGELFF.

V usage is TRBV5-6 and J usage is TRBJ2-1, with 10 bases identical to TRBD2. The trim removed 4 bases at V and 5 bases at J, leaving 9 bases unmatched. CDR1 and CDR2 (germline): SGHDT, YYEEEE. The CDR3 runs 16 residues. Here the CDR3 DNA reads TGTGCCAGCAGCCCTAGACCTGGACTAGCGGACAATGAGCAGTTCTTC. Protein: CASSPRPGLADNEQFF.

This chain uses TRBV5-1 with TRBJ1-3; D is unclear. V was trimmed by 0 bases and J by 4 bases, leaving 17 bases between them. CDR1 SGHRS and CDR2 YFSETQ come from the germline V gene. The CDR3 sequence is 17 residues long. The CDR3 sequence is CASSLGGLSGSGNTIYF. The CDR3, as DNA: TGCGCCAGCAGCTTGGGAGGTCTGTCCGGTTCGGGAAACACCATATATTTT.

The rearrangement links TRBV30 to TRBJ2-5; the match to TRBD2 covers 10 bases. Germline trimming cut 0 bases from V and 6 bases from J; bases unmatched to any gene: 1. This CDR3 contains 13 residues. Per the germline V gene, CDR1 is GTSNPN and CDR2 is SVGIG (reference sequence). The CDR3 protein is CAWSVAGGKTQYF. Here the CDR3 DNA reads TGTGCCTGGAGTGTAGCGGGAGGGAAGACCCAGTACTTC.

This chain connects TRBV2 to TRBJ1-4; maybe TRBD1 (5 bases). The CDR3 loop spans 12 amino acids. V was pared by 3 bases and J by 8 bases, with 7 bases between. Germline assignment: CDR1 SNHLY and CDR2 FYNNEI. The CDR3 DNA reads TGTGCCAGCAGTGAGTGGGGCGAAAAACTGTTTTTT. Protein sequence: CASSEWGEKLFF.

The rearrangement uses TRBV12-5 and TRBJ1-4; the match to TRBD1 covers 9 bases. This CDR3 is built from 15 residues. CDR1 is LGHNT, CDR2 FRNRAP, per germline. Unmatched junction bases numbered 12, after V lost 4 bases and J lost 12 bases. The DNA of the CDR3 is TGTGCTAGTGGTTCGTTGTCCCGGGACAGGGTAGAACTGTTTTTT. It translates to CASGSLSRDRVELFF.